The clone carrying this T cell receptor beta chain has ten or more counts. Its antigen is not known. The entry originates in a study of early T cells in non-severe SARS-CoV-2 infection. Study overall: Sequencing used unsorted whole-blood bulk RNA, so chains lack pairing.

Unique molecular identifiers (one per individual cDNA molecule) were attached. TCRdb reanalysed the 5' RACE reads using MiXCR and keeps one entry per CDR3 protein. The sample carries approximately 22,000 distinct CDR3 sequences, approximately 4.6% recorded once. Broader study findings: Using VDJdb, the matching emphasized anti-spike CD8 responses while missing private and CD4 specificities.

CDR3 size: 15 residues. V was trimmed by 3 bases and J by 5 bases, leaving 11 bases between them. The germline gives CDR1 SGHTA, CDR2 FQGNSA. The chain employs TRBV7-2 and TRBJ1-6; D unclear. The source material was whole blood. The source is an adult who was a healthcare worker with PCR-confirmed SARS-CoV-2 infection or an uninfected control (not recorded which). The chain's CDR3 is CASSFDWTNNSPLHF. The DNA of the CDR3 is TGTGCCAGCAGCTTTGACTGGACCAATAATTCACCCCTCCACTTT.